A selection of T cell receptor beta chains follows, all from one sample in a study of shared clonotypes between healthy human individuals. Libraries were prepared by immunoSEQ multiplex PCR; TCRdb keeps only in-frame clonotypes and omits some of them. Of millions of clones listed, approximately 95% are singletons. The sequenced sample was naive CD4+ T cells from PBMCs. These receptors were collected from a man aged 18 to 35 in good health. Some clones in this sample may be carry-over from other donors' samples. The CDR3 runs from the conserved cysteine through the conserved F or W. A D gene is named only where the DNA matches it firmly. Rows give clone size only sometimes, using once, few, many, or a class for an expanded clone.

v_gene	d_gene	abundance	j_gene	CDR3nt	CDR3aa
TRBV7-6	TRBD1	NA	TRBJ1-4	TGTGCCAGCAGCTTAAGGGCAGGGGGCTCGTCTAATGAAAAACTGTTTTTT	CASSLRAGGSSNEKLFF
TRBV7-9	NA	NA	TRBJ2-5	TGTGCCAGCACCCGGGCGTTGAGTGGGTTCCAAGAGACCCAGTACTTC	CASTRALSGFQETQYF
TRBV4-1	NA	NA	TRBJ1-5	TGCGCCAGCAGCCCTTTCTGGGGGGCAAATCAGCCCCAGCATTTT	CASSPFWGANQPQHF
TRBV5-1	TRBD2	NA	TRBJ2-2	TGCGCCAGCAGCGACAGACAACTAGCGGCAAACACCGGGGAGCTGTTTTTT	CASSDRQLAANTGELFF
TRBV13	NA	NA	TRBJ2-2	TGTGCCAGCAGCTTACGACAGAACACCGGGGAGCTGTTTTTT	CASSLRQNTGELFF
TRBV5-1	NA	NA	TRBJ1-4	TGCGCCAGCAGCTTCGGGACCGACTTTGCGGCTAATGAAAAACTGTTTTTT	CASSFGTDFAANEKLFF
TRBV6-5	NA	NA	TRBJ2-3	TGTGCCAGCAGTCCAAAATGGGATACGCAGTATTTT	CASSPKWDTQYF
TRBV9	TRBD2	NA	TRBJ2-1	TGTGCCAGCAGCGTAGGGCGAGGGAGGGTCTACAATGAGCAGTTCTTC	CASSVGRGRVYNEQFF
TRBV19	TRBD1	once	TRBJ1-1	TGTGCCAGTAGGGACAGGGGGCTAAGGAACACTGAAGCTTTCTTT	CASRDRGLRNTEAFF
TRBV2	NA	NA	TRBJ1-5	TGTGCCAGCACCGGAGGGGCTCGAAGCAATCAGCCCCAGCATTTT	CASTGGARSNQPQHF
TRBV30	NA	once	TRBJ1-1	TGTGCCTGGAATGAGATTATGAACACTGAAGCTTTCTTT	CAWNEIMNTEAFF
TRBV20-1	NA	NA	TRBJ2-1	TGCAGTGCTAGGGAGAATGAGCAGTTCTTC	CSARENEQFF
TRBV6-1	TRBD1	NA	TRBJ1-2	TGTGCCAGCAGTAGGGACAGGGATGTAGCTGGCTACACCTTC	CASSRDRDVAGYTF
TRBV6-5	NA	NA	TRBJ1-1	TGTGCCAGCAGTTACTCGCAGGGGTCCCTTGAAGCTTTCTTT	CASSYSQGSLEAFF
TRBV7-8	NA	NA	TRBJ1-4	TGTGCCAGCAGCTTCAGGGGACAAGAAAATGAAAAACTGTTTTTT	CASSFRGQENEKLFF
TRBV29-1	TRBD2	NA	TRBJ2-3	TGCAGCGGGGGGAGGGCCGATACGCAGTATTTT	CSGGRADTQYF
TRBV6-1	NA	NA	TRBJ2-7	TGTGCCAGCAGTGAAGGAAGCAACCGCTACGAGCAGTACTTC	CASSEGSNRYEQYF
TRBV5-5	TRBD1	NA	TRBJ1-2	TGTGCCAGTTTACGGGACAGGGAGTATGGCTACACCTTC	CASLRDREYGYTF
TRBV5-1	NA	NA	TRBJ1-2	TGCGCCAGCAGCCCGGCGGGCCCTAACTATGGCTACACCTTC	CASSPAGPNYGYTF
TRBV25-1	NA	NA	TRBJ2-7	TGTGCCAGCAGGGGATCATCCTACGAGCAGTACTTC	CASRGSSYEQYF
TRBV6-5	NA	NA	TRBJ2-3	TGTGCCAGCAGTTACTTTGCCTCCGGGGGGCGAGATACGCAGTATTTT	CASSYFASGGRDTQYF
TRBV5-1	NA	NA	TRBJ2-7	TGCGCCAGCAGCCTGGTCGCCTCAGGGGGGATTCTCTACGAGCAGTACTTC	CASSLVASGGILYEQYF
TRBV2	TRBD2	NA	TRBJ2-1	TGTGCCAGCAGATTGGGACTAGCGGGAGGGTACAATGAAGAGCAGTTCTTC	CASRLGLAGGYNEEQFF
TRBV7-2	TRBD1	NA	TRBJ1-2	TGTGCCAGCAGCTTGGCCGGACAGGGACCCTATGGCTACACCTTC	CASSLAGQGPYGYTF
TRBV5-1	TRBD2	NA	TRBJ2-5	TGCGCCAGCAGCTCGGGAGGGACTAGCGAAGAGACCCAGTACTTC	CASSSGGTSEETQYF
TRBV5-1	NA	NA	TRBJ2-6	TGCGCCAGCAGCCCAGGGGCGCTATCTGGGGCCAACGTCCTGACTTTC	CASSPGALSGANVLTF
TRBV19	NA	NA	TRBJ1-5	TGTGCCAGTAGTATAGGTCGTAACAATCAGCCCCAGCATTTT	CASSIGRNNQPQHF
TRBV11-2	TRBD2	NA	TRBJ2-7	TGTGCCAGCAGCTTACTAGCGGGAGTCCTCCAGTACTTC	CASSLLAGVLQYF
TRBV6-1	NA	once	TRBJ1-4	TGTGCCAGCCGGAGGGCAGCTAATGAAAAACTGTTTTTT	CASRRAANEKLFF
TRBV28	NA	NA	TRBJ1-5	TGTGCCAGCAGTTTTTTTCCCCGGGGGGGGACTAATCAGCCCCAGCATTTT	CASSFFPRGGTNQPQHF
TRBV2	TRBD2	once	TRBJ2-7	TGTGCCAGCAGAACTAGCGGGCTCTCCTACGAGCAGTACTTC	CASRTSGLSYEQYF
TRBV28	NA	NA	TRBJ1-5	TGTGCCAGCAGTTTTTCGGTGGATCAGCCCCAGCATTTT	CASSFSVDQPQHF
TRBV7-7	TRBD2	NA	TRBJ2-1	TGTGCCAGCAGCCCTAGACCCCTAGCGGGATCCAGCTCCTACAATGAGCAGTTCTTC	CASSPRPLAGSSSYNEQFF
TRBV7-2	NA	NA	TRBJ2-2	TGTGCCAGCAGCTTCCGGACTCAAATTACCGGGGAGCTGTTTTTT	CASSFRTQITGELFF
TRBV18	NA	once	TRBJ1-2	TGTGCCAGCTCACCCGGGACGGGCCCTAACTATGGCTACACCTTC	CASSPGTGPNYGYTF
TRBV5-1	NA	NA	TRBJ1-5	TGCGCCAGCAGCTACCAAACCTCCCAGCCCCAGCATTTT	CASSYQTSQPQHF
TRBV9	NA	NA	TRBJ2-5	TGTGCCAGCAGCGTTTCCGGGACACAAGAGACCCAGTACTTC	CASSVSGTQETQYF
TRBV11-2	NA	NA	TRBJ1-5	TGTGCCAGCAGCTTAGTCGGGGTTGGCCAGCCCCAGCATTTT	CASSLVGVGQPQHF
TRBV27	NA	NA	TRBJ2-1	TGTGCCAGCAGTCCCTACGCCGGGGACCCCTACAATGAGCAGTTCTTC	CASSPYAGDPYNEQFF
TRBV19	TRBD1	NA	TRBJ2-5	TGTGCCAGTAGTAACGACAGGGGGCGAGAGACCCAGTACTTC	CASSNDRGRETQYF
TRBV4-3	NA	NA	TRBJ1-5	TGCGCCAGCAGCCAAGATTTCTCCAGGCAGCCCCAGCATTTT	CASSQDFSRQPQHF
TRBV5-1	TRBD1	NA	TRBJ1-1	TGCGCCAGCAGCGGACAGGGGGTAGAGACTGAAGCTTTCTTT	CASSGQGVETEAFF
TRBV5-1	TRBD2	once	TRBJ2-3	TGCGCCAGCAGCTTAGCGGGAGCTTTGGATACGCAGTATTTT	CASSLAGALDTQYF